This TCR beta chain was retrieved from a study of glioma-infiltrating T cells. Whole-study context: Sequencing aimed for roughly 4.5- to 11-fold coverage of approximately 990,000 peripheral T cells.

Germline lookup yields CDR1 SQVTM and CDR2 ANQGSEA. V lost 5 bases and J 0 bases, leaving 8 bases between the germline ends. The CDR3 extends over 12 amino acids. Amplification of TCR alpha and beta CDR3 regions from RNA used iRepertoire nested multiplex PCR. One entry per CDR3 protein, called by TCRdb with MiXCR from the multiplex PCR reads. Altogether 300,000 to 400,000 distinct CDR3 sequences are present, roughly two fifths being singletons, with the ten largest covering around 12%. A few counts support this clonotype. The antigen is undetermined. General study results and limits: Gliomas, especially low-grade, showed above-expected tissue-blood divergence; non-neoplastic patients showed below. Only very few CDR3 sequences appeared in both tissue and blood. Signature shared blood CDR3 motifs were enriched in low-divergence and depleted in high-divergence patients.

The source of this sequence is a human donor with low-grade glioma or glioblastoma, undergoing nonglioma brain surgery, or in good health (not recorded which). Specimen: glioma tissue, nonneoplastic brain tissue, or PBMCs (not recorded which). The chain combines TRBV29-1 with TRBJ2-7; D unclear. CDR3 in DNA: TGCAGCGTTAGGTCCAGCTCCTACGAGCAGTACTTC. Residues: CSVRSSSYEQYF.